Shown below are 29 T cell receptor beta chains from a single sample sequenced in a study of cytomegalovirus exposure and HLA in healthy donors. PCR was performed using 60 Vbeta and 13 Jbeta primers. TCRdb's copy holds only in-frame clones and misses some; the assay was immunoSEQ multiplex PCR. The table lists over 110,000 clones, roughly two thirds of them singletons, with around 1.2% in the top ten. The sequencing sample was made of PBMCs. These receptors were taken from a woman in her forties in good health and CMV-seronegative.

The CDR3 nucleotides read TGTGCCAGCAGTCTAATAATGAACACTGAAGCTTTCTTT. Protein: CASSLIMNTEAFF. The chain has TRBV6-5 and TRBJ1-1; D not resolved. The germline V gene has CDR1 MNHEY and CDR2 SVGAGI. Trimming took 5 bases from V and 0 from J, leaving 7 bases between them. The CDR3 is made up of 13 amino acids.

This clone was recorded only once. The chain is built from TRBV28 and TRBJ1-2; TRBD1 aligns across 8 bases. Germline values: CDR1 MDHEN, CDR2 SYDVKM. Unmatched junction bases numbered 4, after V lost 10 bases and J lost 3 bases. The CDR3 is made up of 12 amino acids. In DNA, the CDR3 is TGTGCCACCACAGGGGGATACTATGGCTACACCTTC. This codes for CATTGGYYGYTF.

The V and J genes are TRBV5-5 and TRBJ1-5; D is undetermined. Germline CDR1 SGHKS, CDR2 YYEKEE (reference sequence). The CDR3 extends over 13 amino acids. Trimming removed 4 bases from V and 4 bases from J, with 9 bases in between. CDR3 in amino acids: CASSIDKNQPQHF. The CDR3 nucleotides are TGTGCCAGCAGCATCGACAAAAATCAGCCCCAGCATTTT.

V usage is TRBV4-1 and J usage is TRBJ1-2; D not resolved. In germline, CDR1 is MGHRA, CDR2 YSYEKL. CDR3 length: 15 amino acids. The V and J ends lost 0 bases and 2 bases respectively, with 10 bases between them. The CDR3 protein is CASSQDGQVNYGYTF. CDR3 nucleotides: TGCGCCAGCAGCCAAGATGGGCAGGTGAACTATGGCTACACCTTC.

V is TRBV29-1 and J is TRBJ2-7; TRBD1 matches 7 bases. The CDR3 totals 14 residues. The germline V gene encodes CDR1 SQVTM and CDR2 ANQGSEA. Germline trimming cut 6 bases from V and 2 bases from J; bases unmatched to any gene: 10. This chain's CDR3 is CSVNGQATAYEQYF. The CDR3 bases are TGCAGCGTGAACGGACAGGCGACGGCCTACGAGCAGTACTTC.

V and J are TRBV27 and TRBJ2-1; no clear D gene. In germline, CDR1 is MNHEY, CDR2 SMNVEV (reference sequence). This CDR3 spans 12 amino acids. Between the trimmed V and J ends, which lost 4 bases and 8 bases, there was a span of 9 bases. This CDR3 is CASSSRPHEQFF. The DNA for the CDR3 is TGTGCCAGCAGTTCCCGTCCCCATGAGCAGTTCTTC.

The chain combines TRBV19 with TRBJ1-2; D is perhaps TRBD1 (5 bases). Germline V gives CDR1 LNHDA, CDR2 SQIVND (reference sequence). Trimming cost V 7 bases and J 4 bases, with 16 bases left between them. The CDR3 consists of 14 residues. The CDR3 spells CASTTAGLGYGYTF. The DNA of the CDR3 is TGTGCCAGTACGACGGCAGGGCTTGGCTATGGCTACACCTTC.

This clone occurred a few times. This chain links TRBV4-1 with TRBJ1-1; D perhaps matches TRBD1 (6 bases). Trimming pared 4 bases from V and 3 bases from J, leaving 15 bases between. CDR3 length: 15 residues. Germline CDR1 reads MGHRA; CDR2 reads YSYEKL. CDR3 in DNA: TGCGCCAGCAGCCGAGCGGGACGACAGGACACTGAAGCTTTCTTT. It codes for CASSRAGRQDTEAFF.

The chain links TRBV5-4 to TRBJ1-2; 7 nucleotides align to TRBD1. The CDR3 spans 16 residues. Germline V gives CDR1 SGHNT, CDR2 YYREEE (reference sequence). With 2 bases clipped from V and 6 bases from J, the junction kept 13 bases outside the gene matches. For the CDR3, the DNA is TGTGCCAGCAGCTTTGCCGGACAGGTCACACCAAATGGCTACACCTTC. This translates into CASSFAGQVTPNGYTF.

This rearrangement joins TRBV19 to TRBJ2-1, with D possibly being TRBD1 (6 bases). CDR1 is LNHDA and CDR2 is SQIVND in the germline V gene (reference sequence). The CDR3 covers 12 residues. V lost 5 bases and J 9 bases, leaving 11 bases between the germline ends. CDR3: CASSAGATEQFF. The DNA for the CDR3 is TGTGCCAGTAGTGCAGGGGCTACTGAGCAGTTCTTC.

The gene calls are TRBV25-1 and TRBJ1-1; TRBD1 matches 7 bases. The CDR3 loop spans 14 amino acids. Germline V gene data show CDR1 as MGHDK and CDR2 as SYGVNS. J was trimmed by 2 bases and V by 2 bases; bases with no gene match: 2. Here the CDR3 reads CASSEGQVNTEAFF. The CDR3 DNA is TGTGCCAGCAGTGAAGGACAGGTTAACACTGAAGCTTTCTTT.

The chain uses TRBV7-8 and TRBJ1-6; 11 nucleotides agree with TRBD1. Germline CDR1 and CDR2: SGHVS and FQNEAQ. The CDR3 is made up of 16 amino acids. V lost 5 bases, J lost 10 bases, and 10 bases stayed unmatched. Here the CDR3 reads CASSMGTGGYGSPLHF. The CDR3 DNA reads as TGTGCCAGCAGCATGGGGACAGGGGGTTATGGGTCACCCCTCCACTTT.

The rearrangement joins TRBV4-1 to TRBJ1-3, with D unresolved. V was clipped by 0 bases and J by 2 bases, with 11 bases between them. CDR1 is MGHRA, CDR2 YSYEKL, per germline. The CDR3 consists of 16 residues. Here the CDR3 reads CASSQDPDFPGNTIYF. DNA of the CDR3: TGCGCCAGCAGCCAAGACCCAGACTTCCCTGGAAACACCATATATTTT.

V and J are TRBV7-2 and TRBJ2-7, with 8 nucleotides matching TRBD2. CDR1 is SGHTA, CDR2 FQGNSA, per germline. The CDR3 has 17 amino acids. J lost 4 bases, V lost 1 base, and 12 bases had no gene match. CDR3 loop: CASSLEGIAGMTYEQYV. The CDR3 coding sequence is TGTGCCAGCAGCTTAGAGGGAATAGCGGGGATGACTTACGAGCAGTACGTC.

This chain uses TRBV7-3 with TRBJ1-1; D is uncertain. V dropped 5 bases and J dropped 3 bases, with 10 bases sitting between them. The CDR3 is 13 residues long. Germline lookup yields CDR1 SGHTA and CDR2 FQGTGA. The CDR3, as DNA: TGTGCCAGCAGCCCCCATCCGGACACTGAAGCTTTCTTT. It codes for CASSPHPDTEAFF.

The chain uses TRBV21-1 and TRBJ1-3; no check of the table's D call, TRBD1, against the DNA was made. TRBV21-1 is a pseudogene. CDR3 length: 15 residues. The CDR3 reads CASTRQGHSGNTIYF. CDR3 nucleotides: TGTGCCAGCACAAGACAGGGGCACTCTGGAAACACCATATATTTT.

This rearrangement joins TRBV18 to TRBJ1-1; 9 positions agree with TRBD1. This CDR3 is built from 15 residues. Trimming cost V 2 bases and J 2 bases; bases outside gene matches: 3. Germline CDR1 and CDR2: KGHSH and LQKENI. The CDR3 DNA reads TGTGCCAGCTCACCAGACAGGGGGGCAAACACTGAAGCTTTCTTT. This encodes CASSPDRGANTEAFF. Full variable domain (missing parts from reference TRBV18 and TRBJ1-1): NAGVMQNPRHLVRRRGQEARLRCSPMKGHSHVYWYRQLPEEGLKFMVYLQKENIIDESGMPKERFSAEFPKEGPSILRIQQVVRGDSAAYFCASSPDRGANTEAFFGQGTRLTVV.

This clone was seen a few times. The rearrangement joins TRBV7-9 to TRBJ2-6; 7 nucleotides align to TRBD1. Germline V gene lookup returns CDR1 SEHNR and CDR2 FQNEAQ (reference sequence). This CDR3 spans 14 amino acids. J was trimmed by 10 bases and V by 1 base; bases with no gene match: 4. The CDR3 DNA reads TGTGCCAGCAGCTTAGGACAGGGTTTTAACGTCCTGACTTTC. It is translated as CASSLGQGFNVLTF.

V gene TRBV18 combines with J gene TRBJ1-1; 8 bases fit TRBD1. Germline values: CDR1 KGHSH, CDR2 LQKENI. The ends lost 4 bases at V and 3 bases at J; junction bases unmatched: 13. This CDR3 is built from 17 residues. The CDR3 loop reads CASSQVPGQAPDTEAFF. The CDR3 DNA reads TGTGCCAGCTCACAAGTCCCGGGACAGGCACCGGACACTGAAGCTTTCTTT. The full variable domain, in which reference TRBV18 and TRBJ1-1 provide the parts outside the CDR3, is NAGVMQNPRHLVRRRGQEARLRCSPMKGHSHVYWYRQLPEEGLKFMVYLQKENIIDESGMPKERFSAEFPKEGPSILRIQQVVRGDSAAYFCASSQVPGQAPDTEAFFGQGTRLTVV.

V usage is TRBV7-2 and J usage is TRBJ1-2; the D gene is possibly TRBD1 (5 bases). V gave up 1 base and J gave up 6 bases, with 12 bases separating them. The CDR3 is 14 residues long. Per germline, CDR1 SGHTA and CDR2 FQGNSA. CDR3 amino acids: CASSLVRGPDGYTF. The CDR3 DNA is TGTGCCAGCAGCTTAGTGCGGGGCCCGGATGGCTACACCTTC.

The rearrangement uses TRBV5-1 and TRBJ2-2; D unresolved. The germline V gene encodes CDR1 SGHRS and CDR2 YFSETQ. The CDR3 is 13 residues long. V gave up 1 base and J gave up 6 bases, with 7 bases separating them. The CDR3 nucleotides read TGCGCCAGCAGCTTGTCTGTGTCCGGGGAGCTGTTTTTT. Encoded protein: CASSLSVSGELFF.

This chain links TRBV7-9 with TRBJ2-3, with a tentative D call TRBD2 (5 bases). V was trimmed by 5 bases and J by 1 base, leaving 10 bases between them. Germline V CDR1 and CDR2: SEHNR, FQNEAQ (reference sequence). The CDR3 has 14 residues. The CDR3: CASSPLRGTDTQYF. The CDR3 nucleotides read TGTGCCAGCAGCCCCCTGAGGGGCACAGATACGCAGTATTTT.

CDR3 in amino acids: CSAPAGDTQYF. As DNA, the CDR3 is TGCAGTGCTCCCGCGGGGGATACGCAGTATTTT. This chain uses TRBV20-1 with TRBJ2-3; perhaps TRBD2 as D (6 bases). CDR3 size: 11 residues. Germline V gene lookup returns CDR1 DFQATT and CDR2 SNEGSKA (reference sequence). V lost 5 bases, J lost 6 bases, and 9 bases lay in between.

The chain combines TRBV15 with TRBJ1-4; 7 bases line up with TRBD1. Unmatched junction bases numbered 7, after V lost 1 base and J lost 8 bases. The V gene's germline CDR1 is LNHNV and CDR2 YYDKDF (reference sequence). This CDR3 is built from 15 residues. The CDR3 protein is CATSRVRGQNEKLFF. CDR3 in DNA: TGTGCCACCAGCAGAGTGAGGGGGCAAAACGAAAAACTGTTTTTT. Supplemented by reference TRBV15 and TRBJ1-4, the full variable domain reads DAMVIQNPRYQVTQFGKPVTLSCSQTLNHNVMYWYQQKSSQAPKLLFHYYDKDFNNEADTPDNFQSRRPNTSFCFLDIRSPGLGDTAMYLCATSRVRGQNEKLFFGSGTQLSVL.

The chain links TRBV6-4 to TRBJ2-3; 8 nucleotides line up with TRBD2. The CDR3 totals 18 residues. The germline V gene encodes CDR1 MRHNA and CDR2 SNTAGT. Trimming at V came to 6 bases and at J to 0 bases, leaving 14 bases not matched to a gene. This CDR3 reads CASSETPFIAGSTDTQYF. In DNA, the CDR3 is TGTGCCAGCAGCGAGACCCCATTCATAGCGGGGAGCACAGATACGCAGTATTTT.

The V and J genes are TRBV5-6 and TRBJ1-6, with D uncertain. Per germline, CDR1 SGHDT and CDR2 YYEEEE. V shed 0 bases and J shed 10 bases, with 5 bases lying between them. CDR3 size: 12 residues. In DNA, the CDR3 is TGTGCCAGCAGCTTGGGAGTCTCACCCCTCCACTTT. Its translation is CASSLGVSPLHF.

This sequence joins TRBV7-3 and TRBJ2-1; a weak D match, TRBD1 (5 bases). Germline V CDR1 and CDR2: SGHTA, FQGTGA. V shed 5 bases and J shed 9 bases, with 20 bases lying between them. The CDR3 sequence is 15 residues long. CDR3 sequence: CASSPPGAGPSEQFF. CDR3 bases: TGTGCCAGCAGCCCACCTGGGGCAGGACCCAGTGAGCAGTTCTTC.

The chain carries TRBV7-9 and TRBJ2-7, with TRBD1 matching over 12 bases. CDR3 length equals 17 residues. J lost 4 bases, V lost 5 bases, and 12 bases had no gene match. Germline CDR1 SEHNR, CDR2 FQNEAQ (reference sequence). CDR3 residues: CASSPRVRDRGPYEQYF. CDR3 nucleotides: TGTGCCAGCAGCCCGAGAGTGCGGGACAGGGGGCCTTACGAGCAGTACTTC. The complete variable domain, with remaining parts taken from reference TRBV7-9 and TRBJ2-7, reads DTGVSQNPRHKITKRGQNVTFRCDPISEHNRLYWYRQTLGQGPEFLTYFQNEAQLEKSRLLSDRFSAERPKGSFSTLEIQRTEQGDSAMYLCASSPRVRDRGPYEQYFGPGTRLTVT.

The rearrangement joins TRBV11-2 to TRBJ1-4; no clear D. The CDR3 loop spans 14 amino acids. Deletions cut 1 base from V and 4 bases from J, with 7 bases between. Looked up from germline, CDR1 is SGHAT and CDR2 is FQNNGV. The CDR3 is CASSLGQFNEKLFF. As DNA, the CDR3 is TGTGCCAGCAGCTTAGGACAATTTAATGAAAAACTGTTTTTT.